Detailed here is one TCR beta chain. Antigen unknown. This sample was included in a study of OX40 agonist ivuxolimab in advanced cancers. About the research overall: It was ivuxolimab, an agonistic anti-OX40 (CD134) antibody, that patients were treated with.

Study-wide points: More expanded clones were seen, on average, in CD8+ T cells than in CD4+. CD4+ and CD8+ blood T cells expanded clonally by week 6 at 0.1 to 3.0 mg/kg.

The table came from immunoSEQ multiplex PCR; TCRdb's copy has only in-frame clones and leaves some out. This sample has around 25,000 clones, with roughly four fifths found just once. CDR3 length: 15 amino acids. The V and J ends lost 8 bases and 7 bases respectively, with 21 bases between them. Germline V gene lookup returns CDR1 SGHVS and CDR2 FQNEAQ. Sample: CD4+ or CD8+ T cells sorted from blood, taken in a trial of the OX40 agonist ivuxolimab. The rearrangement uses TRBV7-8 and TRBJ1-5, with D possibly TRBD1 on 5 matching bases. This TCR was recovered from an adult with an advanced solid tumor such as melanoma, head and neck, liver or kidney cancer. CDR3 DNA sequence: TGTGCCAGCCATAACGGTAGAGGGGTGGACCAGCCCCAGCATTTT. Translating gives CASHNGRGVDQPQHF.